This TCR beta chain was sequenced during a study of OX40 agonist ivuxolimab in advanced cancers. Overall study: The study enrolled dose-escalation patients with hepatocellular carcinoma, melanoma, renal cell or head and neck cancer. Study-level results: At 0.1 to 3.0 mg/kg and by week 6, CD4+ and CD8+ T cells in the blood had expanded clonally.

Sequenced by immunoSEQ multiplex PCR; TCRdb stores in-frame clones only, minus some. The repertoire has about 24,000 clones, around 84% of them found once; the top ten carry roughly 16%. The CDR3 has 13 residues. Germline CDR1 reads LNHDA; CDR2 reads SQIVND (reference sequence). Trimming removed 5 bases at V and 2 bases at J, with 9 bases between. About this clone: The target antigen is unknown.

The specimen was CD4+ or CD8+ T cells sorted from blood, collected in a trial of the OX40 agonist ivuxolimab. This TCR came from an adult with an advanced solid tumor such as melanoma, head and neck, liver or kidney cancer. This chain joins TRBV19 and TRBJ2-5; D ambiguous. The CDR3 is CASSEGRQETQYF. The CDR3 DNA reads as TGTGCCAGTAGTGAAGGGCGGCAAGAGACCCAGTACTTC.